Included here is one T cell receptor beta chain sequence, with context. The specificity of this receptor is unknown. No qualities accompany the bases; no much larger clone lies one base away. Library preparation employed the immunoSEQ multiplex PCR assay. The multiplex PCR relied on a mix of 60 forward primers for TCR Vbeta segments and 13 reverse primers for TCR Jbeta segments. The CDR3 region of rearranged TCR beta genes was amplified from genomic DNA by a multiplex PCR assay. The Illumina HiSeq System was used to sequence the amplified TCR beta libraries as 87-base-pair reads. From the authors' description of their analysis: A later analysis counted about 80 million unique TCR beta chains across the roughly 700 repertoires, and 10 million to 12 million of these chains were shared by at least two donors. A nearest-neighbor algorithm error-corrected the raw reads and collapsed the reads into unique sequences, merging closely related sequences to remove PCR and sequencing errors. CDR3 sequences were aligned to IMGT reference sequences to assign V, D and J gene segments. For a sequence to be retained, at least a six-nucleotide match to both a V gene segment and a J gene segment was required. A rearrangement was called productive if the CDR3 had no stop codons and remained in frame with V and J, and every other rearrangement was called non-productive. Following IMGT convention, CDR3 was defined as the stretch from the second conserved V-encoded cysteine up to the conserved J-encoded phenylalanine. The earlier analysis of 587 of the donors excluded sequences that lacked an unambiguous match to a single V gene segment. An earlier analysis of just under 600 of the donors called V segments functional above 56.7% productive rearrangements and segregating when the between-donor standard deviation exceeded 5%. To diagnose cytomegalovirus status from the catalog of TCR beta chain sequences, a statistical classification framework was built. A later analysis assigned V and J genes by comparing TCR nucleotide sequences with IMGT/GENE-DB human TR gene sequences. In a later analysis, CDR3 sequences and most-parsimonious VDJ recombination scenarios were assigned using the TCRdist pipeline. In a later analysis, every TCR beta chain was defined by the combination of its CDR3 amino acid sequence and its V-gene family, and reads without a unique V-gene family were dropped. A later analysis removed over 500 highly shared, low-generation-probability nucleotide sequences to deal with suspected cross-contamination and a sequencing artifact. For each public chain, a later analysis derived a clonal expansion index from normalized ranks of inferred template counts within each repertoire. In a later analysis, generation probabilities were computed with a VDJ recombination model fitted to out-of-frame rearrangements, and the resulting probabilities were checked against IGoR. A later analysis scored TCR-TCR, TCR-HLA and TCR-CMV co-occurrence with hypergeometric tests, applying a repertoire-size bias correction to TCR pairs. To estimate false discovery rates, a later analysis permuted the HLA or CMV assignments 20 times. In a later analysis, co-occurring TCRs were grouped using DBSCAN, with TCRdist sequence similarity added in when clustering inside HLA-allele-positive subsets. Repertoires with fewer than 30,000 or more than 120,000 public chains were left out of co-occurrence clustering, as were several repertoires with anomalous nucleotide sharing. TCRdb stores this immuneACCESS table with in-frame sequences only. Part of the clones is absent; in the studies checked, under half of the shortfall reflects unresolved V genes, and no reason is known for the rest. V and J calls and clone size are given by that table; D and trimming were obtained from the DNA. Counted in this sample were roughly 200,000 clones; about 90% of them appeared once. Over 1% of the sample belongs to the ten largest clones.

Reading from cysteine to phenylalanine, the CDR3 counts 14 amino acids. CDR3 DNA only is kept here, 42 bases in frame from base 1. V and J are truncated by 5 bases and 2 bases respectively, leaving an intervening sequence of 16 bases. The germline V gene sets CDR1 to SQVTM and CDR2 to ANQGSEA. This sample was included in a study of cytomegalovirus exposure and HLA in healthy donors (dated 2017 in TCRdb). In terms of the full investigation: An earlier analysis of more than 550 of the donors reported 250 to 300 Gb of sequence data and 117 million unique TCR beta sequences obtained from about 179 million T cells. An early release that covered around 590 HLA-typed donors contained about 290 gigabases of sequencing data and 70 million to 100 million unique TCR sequences. The genetic ancestry cluster associated with self-reported Caucasian donors included about four fifths of the 350 to 500 genotyped donors. The aim of the study was to test whether cataloging public T cell receptors could identify signatures of past pathogen exposure. Using immunosequencing, the study profiled T cell repertoires from 666 subjects and related those repertoires to cytomegalovirus serostatus. In addition to the first cohort of around 670 subjects, a separate validation cohort of 130 or so different subjects was used. High-throughput TCR immunosequencing, statistical association of individual TCRs with disease status, and machine learning were combined to predict cytomegalovirus infection status. A later analysis re-examined previously published TCR beta repertoires from 500 to 700 donors and added high-resolution HLA genotyping to investigate patterns of TCR occurrence. Rather than using new phenotypic data, the later analysis identified candidate immune exposures from TCR beta sequences and from how often those sequences occurred across donors. In an earlier analysis of 587 of the donors, high-throughput TCR beta sequencing was used to judge whether each TCR beta V gene segment behaved as functional or pseudogenic. Donor age, sex, ethnicity and CMV serostatus were compiled together with the repertoire data. A later genetic analysis took genome-wide SNP genotypes for about 60% of the roughly 670 donors and used that subset as a discovery cohort. All discovery cohort repertoires had been generated using a single sequencing platform. HLA typing included class I and class II loci at four-digit resolution. Typing coverage varied by locus: about 620-630 donors for A, B, C, DRB1 and DQB1; approximately 500 for DQA1; approximately 570 for DPA1; some 470 for DPB1. About five DR-DQ haplotypes were treated as single units for association and clustering because of strong linkage in the cohort. Among around 400 genotyped donors of the cohort, an average of about 240,000 unique TCR beta nucleotide sequences were sequenced per donor, roughly 20% of them non-productive. Broad study findings and their caveats: Because some donors lacked HLA typing at each locus, the association tests relied only on the typed subset. A later analysis found that HLA-associated TCR beta chains were more clonally expanded and had lower generation probabilities than equally common non-associated chains. Some IMGT-functional V segments, including TRBV6-2 and TRBV6-3, could not be distinguished by the 87-base-pair reads and were therefore excluded. Several of the top co-occurrence clusters appeared to be linked to parvovirus B19, influenza, CMV and Epstein-Barr virus, according to a later analysis. At a false discovery rate of 0.05, a later analysis linked about 16,000 TCR beta sequences to specific HLA alleles. V-gene and J-gene trimming of TCR beta chains was associated with a missense DCLRE1C variant in a later genetic analysis, and the association was replicated in an independent cohort. In this cohort, only TCR beta chains were sequenced, and detectable features were limited by the absence of alpha or paired-chain data. The presence/absence analyses assumed that sequencing depth was roughly uniform across donors, and that assumption may not be true. It was suggested by the authors that the approach could potentially be generalized to other disease states and immunological phenotypes. In an earlier analysis of 587 of the donors, most TCR beta V segments appeared in productive rearrangements about 90% or about 30% of the time, broadly matching IMGT annotations. When HLA alleles, especially DR and DQ, strongly co-occurred, TCR associations were difficult to assign to individual alleles. Because counts were too low, approximately 15 rarely observed V segments, including chromosome 9 orphons, were excluded from the earlier analysis of several hundred of the donors. According to a later analysis, TCR association rates differed among HLA loci, with DRB1 alleles showing the most associated TCRs and HLA-C alleles showing the fewest. Most CMV-associated TCR beta chains appeared to be HLA-restricted in a later analysis, and the HLA associations seemed to be driven largely by CMV exposure. In a later genetic analysis, fewer N-insertions in productive TCRs were reported among donors in an Asian-associated ancestry cluster than the approximately 710-donor mean. A further reported finding was that TCR beta sequences accurately predicted the HLA-A and HLA-B alleles for most subjects in the first cohort. The sequencing pipeline was judged likely to have produced a cluster of highly shared sequence variants as a technical artifact. CMV serostatus was the only immune exposure information available for the cohort. The classifier was reported to diagnose cytomegalovirus status with high specificity and sensitivity in both the original and validation cohorts. Correlated functional status among segregating V segments might be attributable to linkage disequilibrium, but an unknown experimental factor could not be ruled out. In the study, approximately 150 TCR beta chains were listed as associated with cytomegalovirus. Three of the identified cytomegalovirus-associated TCR beta chains were confirmed in vitro to be specific for cytomegalovirus antigens. Most TCR sequences were observed very rarely across donors, whereas some public TCRs were present in many individuals.

The cohort comprised around 690 healthy bone marrow donors. All cohort members were sampled while nominally healthy, although unrecorded immune exposures were likely present. The donor tested CMV seronegative, placing the donor among the roughly 350 seronegative members of the cohort. A peripheral blood sample was provided by each donor, and peripheral blood mononuclear cells were used for TCR beta sequencing. Genomic DNA extraction from the blood cell samples was performed with the Qiagen DNeasy Blood Extraction Kit. Recombination linked TRBV29-1 to TRBJ2-7; the best D guess is TRBD2, with 6 bases matching. Sequencing was done on a sample of PBMCs. The source of this sequence is a man aged 25-45 years in good health and CMV-seronegative. The CDR3 has the sequence CSVCILRGTYEQYF. The sequence in DNA is TGCAGCGTTTGTATCTTGCGGGGTACCTACGAGCAGTACTTC.